Listed below are T cell receptor beta chains from one sample, sequenced in a study of cytomegalovirus exposure and HLA in healthy donors. Some clones are missing from TCRdb's copy, which holds only in-frame ones; the method was immunoSEQ multiplex PCR. The data show tens of thousands of clones, roughly 84% seen once. Sequencing was done on a sample of PBMCs. The receptors come from a man in his 70s in good health and CMV-seropositive. CDR3s include the opening cysteine and the closing phenylalanine or tryptophan. The order of the fields is J gene, clone size, V gene, D gene, CDR3 DNA, CDR3 protein. A D gene is named only where the DNA matches it firmly. Expanded clones are given a class, and other clones once, few, many or no size at all.

>TRBJ2-7|-|TRBV6-1|-
TGTGCCGGAGGGACCTACGAGCAGTACTTC
CAGGTYEQYF
>TRBJ2-2|-|TRBV7-8|-
TGTGCCAGCAGCCCAAGAGGTGGGACACTGAACACCGGGGAGCTGTTTTTT
CASSPRGGTLNTGELFF
>TRBJ2-2|-|TRBV9|-
TGTGCCAGCAGCGCCCGGGGAAGCGGGGAGCTGTTTTTT
CASSARGSGELFF
>TRBJ2-1|-|TRBV10-3|TRBD2
TGTGCCATCAGTGCGACTAGCGGGGGGGCCAGGAATGAGCAGTTCTTC
CAISATSGGARNEQFF
>TRBJ1-5|-|TRBV7-9|-
TGTGCCAGCAGCCAGGACTTTAGCAATCAGCCCCAGCATTTT
CASSQDFSNQPQHF
>TRBJ1-2|-|TRBV6-5|-
TGTGCCAGCAGTTCCGTAAATGGCTACACCTTC
CASSSVNGYTF
>TRBJ1-2|-|TRBV30|-
TGTGCCTGGAGCGGGGGTGACTATGGCTACACCTTC
CAWSGGDYGYTF
>TRBJ2-5|once|TRBV7-9|TRBD2
TGTGCCAGCAGCTTAGGACTAGCGGGGGGGTCATCGCAGACCCAGTACTTC
CASSLGLAGGSSQTQYF
>TRBJ1-4|-|TRBV6-5|-
TGTGCCAGCAGGAGACACGGGACAAATGAAAAACTGTTTTTT
CASRRHGTNEKLFF
>TRBJ2-1|-|TRBV29-1|TRBD2
TGCAGCGCAGGGGTTGGGGGACTAGCGGGAGGGCGGTCCTACAATGAGCAGTTCTTC
CSAGVGGLAGGRSYNEQFF
>TRBJ2-7|-|TRBV4-1|TRBD1
TGCGCCAGCAGCCAAGCTGGACAGGGATTTCCTTGGAACGAGCAGTACTTC
CASSQAGQGFPWNEQYF
>TRBJ2-7|-|TRBV10-3|TRBD1
TGTGCCATCAGTGAGTCAGCAGGGGGCTTGTACGAGCAGTACTTC
CAISESAGGLYEQYF
>TRBJ1-1|-|TRBV7-6|-
TGTGCCAGCAGCTCCTCCCCGGTCCTGAACACTGAAGCTTTCTTT
CASSSSPVLNTEAFF
>TRBJ2-4|-|TRBV7-6|-
TGTGCCAGCAGCTTATCGGCAGGAAACATTCAGTACTTC
CASSLSAGNIQYF
>TRBJ1-2|-|TRBV28|TRBD1
TGTGCCAGCAAAAAGGGGGCAGGGTTTAACTATGGCTACACCTTC
CASKKGAGFNYGYTF
>TRBJ2-1|-|TRBV6-6|-
TGTGCCAGCAGCCACAGGGAGCTCGATGAGCAGTTCTTC
CASSHRELDEQFF
>TRBJ2-6|-|TRBV19|-
TGTGCGACTAAGTCAGTAGCTGGGGCCAACGTCCTGACTTTC
CATKSVAGANVLTF
>TRBJ1-4|-|TRBV10-3|TRBD1
TGTGCCATCAGTGAGCCCGGACAGGGAGGCGATGAAAAACTGTTTTTT
CAISEPGQGGDEKLFF
>TRBJ2-7|-|TRBV6-6|TRBD2
TGTGCCAGCAGTTCGGGGACTAGCGGGACGTACGAGCAGTACTTC
CASSSGTSGTYEQYF
>TRBJ2-7|-|TRBV10-3|TRBD2
TGTGCCATCAGTGAACGGGCTAGCGGGAGATACGAGCAGTACTTC
CAISERASGRYEQYF
>TRBJ2-3|-|TRBV10-1|TRBD2
TGCGCCAGCAGTGAGGGACTAGCGGTATCAACAGATACGCAGTATTTT
CASSEGLAVSTDTQYF
>TRBJ1-2|-|TRBV7-2|-
TGTGCCAGCAGCTCCCCGGGACTAGGGCTCTACGGCTACACCTTC
CASSSPGLGLYGYTF
>TRBJ2-5|-|TRBV5-6|-
TGTGCCAGCAGCTTTGGGCGAGGGGAGACCCAGTACTTC
CASSFGRGETQYF
>TRBJ2-7|-|TRBV7-9|-
TGTGCCAGCAGCCGGGCGGAGGGGAGCTCCTACGAGCAGTACTTC
CASSRAEGSSYEQYF
>TRBJ2-1|-|TRBV9|-
TGTGCCAGCAGCGTAGCTCCGGCAGGGTCGGAGGAGCAGTTCTTC
CASSVAPAGSEEQFF
>TRBJ2-5|few|TRBV7-6|-
TGTGCCAGCAGCAAGAGACAGCAAGAGACCCAGTACTTC
CASSKRQQETQYF
>TRBJ2-2|-|TRBV15|-
TGTGCCACCAGCTGGCTACAGGGAAGTGGCTCCGGGGAGCTGTTTTTT
CATSWLQGSGSGELFF
>TRBJ2-3|-|TRBV29-1|-
TGCAGCGTCGTGAGGCGGCTACCCACAGATACGCAGTATTTT
CSVVRRLPTDTQYF
>TRBJ2-7|-|TRBV7-2|TRBD2
TGTGCCAGCAGGGGCGGGAGGCCCTACGAGCAGTACTTC
CASRGGRPYEQYF
>TRBJ2-7|-|TRBV6-1|-
TGTGCCAGCAGTGGTGAACGGTTCTACGAGCAGTACTTC
CASSGERFYEQYF
>TRBJ2-3|-|TRBV9|TRBD2
TGTGCCAGCAGCGTCGGGACTAGCGGGGCAACAGATACGCAGTATTTT
CASSVGTSGATDTQYF
>TRBJ2-4|-|TRBV18|TRBD1
TGTGCCAGCTCACTAGCGGACAGGGGGGACATTCAGTACTTC
CASSLADRGDIQYF
>TRBJ2-7|-|TRBV5-8|TRBD1
TGTGCCAGCAGCTCGGGACAGACTTGGGGCCTTGCCCAGTACTTC
CASSSGQTWGLAQYF
>TRBJ2-5|-|TRBV10-3|TRBD1
TGTGCCATCAGTGAACGGACAGGGCAAGAGACCCAGTACTTC
CAISERTGQETQYF
>TRBJ1-3|-|TRBV10-3|-
TGTGCCATCAGACCCCGGGACAACTCTGGAAACACCATATATTTT
CAIRPRDNSGNTIYF
>TRBJ2-3|-|TRBV9|-
TGTGCCAGCAGCGTTTTATCGACAGGCACAGATACGCAGTATTTT
CASSVLSTGTDTQYF
>TRBJ1-5|-|TRBV7-2|TRBD1
TGTGCCAGCAGTTCAAGACAGGGGGCCGGGCAGCCCCAGCATTTT
CASSSRQGAGQPQHF
>TRBJ2-7|-|TRBV7-9|-
TGTGCCAGCAGCCCCCGGGTCGAGCAGTACTTC
CASSPRVEQYF
>TRBJ1-1|-|TRBV9|-
TGTGCCAGCAGCGTCAGCACGACAGCAGGGGAAGGGAAAGCTTTCTTT
CASSVSTTAGEGKAFF
>TRBJ1-6|-|TRBV29-1|TRBD1
TGCAGCGTTGAGCTTCAGGGGGAGAGGAATTCACCCCTCCACTTT
CSVELQGERNSPLHF
>TRBJ1-5|-|TRBV7-9|TRBD1
TGTGCCAGTGACAGGGGGAAAGATCAGCCCCAGCATTTT
CASDRGKDQPQHF
>TRBJ2-7|-|TRBV7-8|TRBD2
TGTGCCAGCAGCACCCTAGCGGGAGGAATCTACGAGCAGTACTTC
CASSTLAGGIYEQYF
>TRBJ1-2|-|TRBV6-6|-
TGTGCCAGCAGTCCCACAGGACTAGCTAACTATGGCTACACCTTC
CASSPTGLANYGYTF
>TRBJ1-2|-|TRBV9|TRBD1
TGTGCCAGCAGCGTGACAGGGGAATATGGCTACACCTTC
CASSVTGEYGYTF
>TRBJ1-1|few|TRBV6-5|TRBD1
TGTGCCAGCTCCCGGGACAGGGGTCTGAACACTGAAGCTTTCTTT
CASSRDRGLNTEAFF
>TRBJ1-2|-|TRBV21-1|-
TGTGCCAGCAGCGATGGGCCCGACAGGGGGCTCGTATACTATGGCTACACCTTC
CASSDGPDRGLVYYGYTF
>TRBJ2-5|once|TRBV2|-
TGTGCCAGCAGTTCTACAGCCAAAGAGACCCAGTACTTC
CASSSTAKETQYF
>TRBJ1-1|-|TRBV5-4|TRBD1
TGTGCCAGCAGCTTCCGGGACAGACGACACACTGAAGCTTTCTTT
CASSFRDRRHTEAFF
>TRBJ1-5|-|TRBV2|-
TGTGCCAGCAGTGAAGGGGAGGCAGGGTATCAGCCCCAGCATTTT
CASSEGEAGYQPQHF
>TRBJ2-5|-|TRBV15|-
TGTGCCACCAGCAGAGTTCAGGACCAAGAGACCCAGTACTTC
CATSRVQDQETQYF
>TRBJ2-7|-|TRBV14|TRBD1
TGTGCCAGCAGCCGTCTCACAGGGGCGAACGAGCAGTACTTC
CASSRLTGANEQYF
>TRBJ2-4|-|TRBV2|TRBD2
TGTGCCAGCAGTGAAGAGCGGGGAGCCAAAAACATTCAGTACTTC
CASSEERGAKNIQYF
>TRBJ1-2|-|TRBV2|TRBD1
TGTGCCAGCACCGGACTTACAGGGGATGGCTACACCTTC
CASTGLTGDGYTF
>TRBJ2-2|-|TRBV2|-
TGTGCCAGCAGCCTAGGGACTGGGAACACCGGGGAGCTGTTTTTT
CASSLGTGNTGELFF